The 30 T cell receptor beta chains presented below share a single source sample, sequenced in a study of T cell responses to AZD1222 COVID-19 vaccine. Clones were read by immunoSEQ multiplex PCR, and TCRdb kept only the in-frame ones, dropping some. The table has some 170,000 clones, roughly 92% seen once. Sequences were derived from peripheral blood, sampled on day 0 of AZD1222 vaccination. These receptors came from an adult in good health.

The chain recombines TRBV5-4 with TRBJ1-2, with a weak D call TRBD1 (5 bases). V shed 3 bases and J shed 4 bases, with 16 bases lying between them. CDR1 is SGHNT and CDR2 is YYREEE in the germline V gene (reference sequence). The CDR3 extends over 15 amino acids. This CDR3 is CASSSGMGDSYGYTF. The CDR3 coding sequence is TGTGCCAGCAGCTCCGGAATGGGGGATTCCTATGGCTACACCTTC.

V is TRBV24-1 and J is TRBJ2-1; D may match TRBD1 or TRBD2 (6 bases each). The length of the CDR3 is 15 residues. With 9 bases removed from V and 3 bases from J, the gap between germline ends came to 17 bases. In germline, CDR1 is KGHDR, CDR2 SFDVKD. The CDR3, as DNA: TGTGCCACCGGGGGGCCTAGCGCCAACTACAATGAGCAGTTCTTC. Its protein is CATGGPSANYNEQFF.

This chain uses TRBV27 with TRBJ2-1; unclear D gene. CDR3 size: 14 residues. From germline, CDR1 is MNHEY and CDR2 SMNVEV (reference sequence). Between the trimmed V and J ends, which lost 6 bases and 0 bases, there was a span of 9 bases. The chain's CDR3 is CASSSGSSYNEQFF. CDR3 DNA sequence: TGTGCCAGCAGCTCAGGAAGCTCCTACAATGAGCAGTTCTTC.

V and J are TRBV7-9 and TRBJ2-3; D perhaps matches TRBD2 (5 bases). In germline, CDR1 is SEHNR, CDR2 FQNEAQ (reference sequence). This CDR3 is built from 14 residues. V was pared by 7 bases and J by 1 base, with 12 bases between. CDR3 sequence (DNA): TGTGCCAGCATGGTTGTCGGGGGCACAGATACGCAGTATTTT. It codes for CASMVVGGTDTQYF. The full variable domain, rest sourced from reference TRBV7-9 and TRBJ2-3, is DTGVSQNPRHKITKRGQNVTFRCDPISEHNRLYWYRQTLGQGPEFLTYFQNEAQLEKSRLLSDRFSAERPKGSFSTLEIQRTEQGDSAMYLCASMVVGGTDTQYFGPGTRLTVL.

The rearrangement links TRBV10-3 to TRBJ2-1; D might be TRBD2 (6 bases). Trimming pared 4 bases from V and 0 bases from J, leaving 10 bases between. Germline assignment: CDR1 ENHRY and CDR2 SYGVKD. The CDR3 loop spans 15 amino acids. CDR3 nucleotides: TGTGCCATCAGTGCCGCGGGGAGCTCCTACAATGAGCAGTTCTTC. This translates into CAISAAGSSYNEQFF.

V usage is TRBV3-1 (or the pseudogene TRBV3-2) and J usage is TRBJ1-5; a possible D gene is TRBD1 (6 bases). With 0 bases removed from V and 4 bases from J, the gap between germline ends came to 10 bases. The CDR3 is 15 amino acids. CDR1 LGHDT and CDR2 YNNKEL come from the germline V gene (reference sequence). Here the CDR3 DNA reads TGTGCCAGCAGCCAAGAAGGGGGTGGTAATCAGCCCCAGCATTTT. Residues: CASSQEGGGNQPQHF.

This clone has only one observation. J is TRBJ1-2 and V is TRBV6-1; D uncertain. V shed 0 bases and J shed 2 bases, with 7 bases lying between them. Germline V CDR1 and CDR2: MNHNS, SASEGT. The CDR3 is made up of 14 amino acids. The CDR3: CASSEAQRNYGYTF. For the CDR3, the DNA is TGTGCCAGCAGTGAAGCCCAGAGGAACTATGGCTACACCTTC.

J is TRBJ2-7 and V is TRBV18; TRBD2 aligns across 7 bases. CDR1 and CDR2 (germline): KGHSH, LQKENI. After removal of 1 base from V and 4 bases from J, the junction contained 16 bases not matched to a gene. The CDR3 extends over 18 amino acids. CDR3 in amino acids: CASSPQGTFSSGTYEQYF. In DNA, the CDR3 is TGTGCCAGCTCACCACAGGGGACCTTTTCAAGCGGGACGTACGAGCAGTACTTC.

This clone appeared a few times. The chain links TRBV27 to TRBJ1-4; a possible D gene is TRBD1 (6 bases). The germline V gene has CDR1 MNHEY and CDR2 SMNVEV (reference sequence). CDR3 length equals 13 residues. The ends were cut back, 5 bases at V and 7 bases at J, with 11 bases in the middle. CDR3 in DNA: TGTGCCAGCAGTACAGGGATTTTTGAAAAACTGTTTTTT. This gives the protein CASSTGIFEKLFF. Together with reference TRBV27 and TRBJ1-4, the CDR3 gives the full variable domain: EAQVTQNPRYLITVTGKKLTVTCSQNMNHEYMSWYRQDPGLGLRQIYYSMNVEVTDKGDVPEGYKVSRKEKRNFPLILESPSPNQTSLYFCASSTGIFEKLFFGSGTQLSVL.

The genes are TRBV6-5 and TRBJ1-1; the D gene is possibly TRBD1 (6 bases). The CDR3 has 14 amino acids. The V end was cut by 10 bases, the J end by 3 bases, with 18 bases between. Germline CDR1 MNHEY, CDR2 SVGAGI. In DNA, the CDR3 is TGTGCCACTGGACAGCTTTGGGGGGACACTGAAGCTTTCTTT. This encodes CATGQLWGDTEAFF.

The V call is TRBV29-1, the J call TRBJ2-2; no clear D. This CDR3 has 12 residues. V was trimmed by 2 bases and J by 8 bases, leaving 9 bases between them. Germline loops: CDR1 SQVTM, CDR2 ANQGSEA. The CDR3 coding sequence is TGCAGCGTTGAACCGGGTGGGGGGGAGCTGTTTTTT. Encoded protein: CSVEPGGGELFF.

The chain combines TRBV7-8 with TRBJ2-7; TRBD2 is a possible D gene (6 bases). The V gene lost 2 bases and the J gene lost 2 bases, with 19 bases spanning the gap. The length of the CDR3 is 17 residues. From germline, CDR1 is SGHVS and CDR2 FQNEAQ. The CDR3 region is CASSLLSVGSITYEQYF. CDR3 nucleotide sequence: TGTGCCAGCAGCTTACTTTCAGTCGGGAGTATAACCTACGAGCAGTACTTC. Full variable domain (rest looked up from reference TRBV7-8 and TRBJ2-7): GAGVSQSPRYKVAKRGQDVALRCDPISGHVSLFWYQQALGQGPEFLTYFQNEAQLDKSGLPSDRFFAERPEGSVSTLKIQRTQQEDSAVYLCASSLLSVGSITYEQYFGPGTRLTVT.

For this clone: Other DNA sequences of this sample code for an identical CDR3. This chain links TRBV6-5 with TRBJ1-1; TRBD1 matches at 9 bases. Germline CDR1 reads MNHEY; CDR2 reads SVGAGI. CDR3 size: 13 residues. With 4 bases clipped from V and 7 bases from J, the junction kept 4 bases outside the gene matches. Here the CDR3 reads CASSLPGQGEAFF. The CDR3 bases are TGTGCCAGCAGTTTGCCGGGACAGGGTGAAGCTTTCTTT.

V and J are TRBV18 and TRBJ1-1; perhaps TRBD1 as D (5 bases). V was shortened by 5 bases and J by 4 bases, with 20 bases between the two germline ends. Germline-derived CDR1 and CDR2 are KGHSH and LQKENI. CDR3 size: 16 residues. This CDR3 reads CASSSPPLVTATEAFF. The CDR3 nucleotides are TGTGCCAGCTCATCCCCCCCCCTAGTGACAGCCACTGAAGCTTTCTTT.

The genes are TRBV6-1 and TRBJ2-2; 8 bases are shared with TRBD2. Losses at the gene ends were 2 bases for V and 5 bases for J; bases not matched to a gene: 19. CDR1 and CDR2 (germline): MNHNS, SASEGT. The CDR3 sequence is 20 residues long. The CDR3: CASSETPILAGSYETGELFF. CDR3 bases: TGTGCCAGCAGTGAAACCCCAATCCTAGCGGGTTCTTATGAAACCGGGGAGCTGTTTTTT.

V gene TRBV7-2 combines with J gene TRBJ2-7; possible D gene TRBD1, 5 bases. This CDR3 spans 12 amino acids. V was pared by 2 bases and J by 3 bases, with 5 bases between. Germline loops: CDR1 SGHTA, CDR2 FQGNSA. Written as DNA, the CDR3 is TGTGCCAGCAGCTTAAGGGGCTACGAGCAGTACTTC. Its protein is CASSLRGYEQYF.

The chain combines TRBV3-1 (or the pseudogene TRBV3-2) with TRBJ2-7, with 7 bases that match TRBD2. Losses at the gene ends were 6 bases for V and 3 bases for J; bases not matched to a gene: 8. The germline V gene encodes CDR1 LGHDT and CDR2 YNNKEL (reference sequence). The CDR3 sequence is 14 residues long. The CDR3 DNA sequence: TGTGCCAGCAGTCCCCCGACTAGCATCTACGAGCAGTACTTC. This gives the protein CASSPPTSIYEQYF.

V is TRBV6-5 and J is TRBJ1-1, with 7 bases that match TRBD1. CDR1 and CDR2 from the germline V gene are MNHEY and SVGAGI. J lost 1 base, V lost 8 bases, and 7 bases had no gene match. The CDR3 runs to 14 residues. CDR3 sequence (DNA): TGTGCCAGCGGGGTTAGGGGGCGGAACACTGAAGCTTTCTTT. Protein sequence: CASGVRGRNTEAFF.

This CDR3 is CASSPSQEYGYTF. In DNA form, the CDR3 reads TGTGCCAGCTCACCTTCACAGGAGTATGGCTACACCTTC. The chain is built from TRBV18 and TRBJ1-2, with a weak D call TRBD1 (5 bases). CDR3 length: 13 residues. V was clipped by 3 bases and J by 5 bases, with 10 bases between them. Germline CDR1 KGHSH, CDR2 LQKENI.

This chain connects TRBV7-8 to TRBJ2-7; D is perhaps TRBD1 (6 bases). The V end lost 5 bases, the J end lost 4 bases, and 15 bases lay between the germline ends. The CDR3 spans 14 residues. Germline V gene data show CDR1 as SGHVS and CDR2 as FQNEAQ. CDR3 DNA sequence: TGTGCCAGCAGCGAGCTAGGAACAGGGTACGAGCAGTACTTC. Its translation is CASSELGTGYEQYF. Supplemented by reference TRBV7-8 and TRBJ2-7, the full variable domain reads GAGVSQSPRYKVAKRGQDVALRCDPISGHVSLFWYQQALGQGPEFLTYFQNEAQLDKSGLPSDRFFAERPEGSVSTLKIQRTQQEDSAVYLCASSELGTGYEQYFGPGTRLTVT.

V and J are TRBV6-1 and TRBJ2-5; D is possibly TRBD2 (5 bases). CDR1 is MNHNS, CDR2 SASEGT, per germline. Trimming pared 1 base from V and 5 bases from J, leaving 11 bases between. There are 14 residues in the CDR3. Here the CDR3 reads CASSEGSSRETQYF. The CDR3 DNA sequence: TGTGCCAGCAGTGAAGGATCTAGCCGGGAGACCCAGTACTTC.

This chain connects TRBV9 to TRBJ1-4; perhaps TRBD1 as D (6 bases). Germline V gives CDR1 SGDLS, CDR2 YYNGEE. V shed 4 bases and J shed 2 bases, with 15 bases lying between them. The CDR3 has 16 amino acids. DNA for the CDR3: TGTGCCAGCAGCTCCGGGGGGGGCGACACTAATGAAAAACTGTTTTTT. Amino acid sequence: CASSSGGGDTNEKLFF.

The J gene is TRBJ1-2, the V gene TRBV29-1; no clear D. The CDR3 covers 12 residues. CDR1 and CDR2 (germline): SQVTM, ANQGSEA. V lost 6 bases and J 7 bases, leaving 15 bases between the germline ends. The DNA for the CDR3 is TGCAGCGTCGAAAGTAGGGATGCTGGCTACACCTTC. It translates to CSVESRDAGYTF.

V is TRBV18 and J is TRBJ1-1; TRBD1 matches 7 bases. CDR3 length equals 13 residues. CDR1 is KGHSH and CDR2 is LQKENI in the germline V gene. V shed 3 bases, J shed 5 bases, and the junction held 3 bases outside the gene matches. The chain's CDR3 is CASSPQGETEAFF. CDR3 sequence (DNA): TGTGCCAGCTCACCCCAGGGGGAGACTGAAGCTTTCTTT.

CDR3 bases: TGTGCCAGCAGACTTACCGGGACAGGGGGCGGCTACACCTTC. It yields the protein CASRLTGTGGGYTF. The chain carries TRBV6-5 and TRBJ1-2, with 12 bases that match TRBD1. Germline CDR1 reads MNHEY; CDR2 reads SVGAGI. The CDR3 loop spans 14 amino acids. After removal of 6 bases from V and 8 bases from J, the junction contained 7 bases not matched to a gene.

J is TRBJ2-1 and V is TRBV30; possibly TRBD2 for D (5 bases). Trimming removed 0 bases from V and 4 bases from J, with 10 bases in between. Germline assignment: CDR1 GTSNPN and CDR2 SVGIG (reference sequence). The CDR3 runs 14 residues. The CDR3 DNA follows: TGTGCCTGGAGTGTACAACTAGTATACAATGAGCAGTTCTTC. It is translated as CAWSVQLVYNEQFF.

V gene TRBV5-1 combines with J gene TRBJ2-2; the match to TRBD1 covers 7 bases. With V trimmed by 4 bases and J by 5 bases, 11 bases remained unmatched. The CDR3 runs 16 residues. The germline V gene encodes CDR1 SGHRS and CDR2 YFSETQ. Here the CDR3 DNA reads TGCGCCAGCAGCCCCCGGACAGGAAAAGGGACCGGGGAGCTGTTTTTT. Its protein product is CASSPRTGKGTGELFF.

This rearrangement joins TRBV5-4 to TRBJ1-6; no clear D gene. The CDR3 has 18 amino acids. Trimming cost V 1 base and J 6 bases, with 20 bases left between them. Germline-derived CDR1 and CDR2 are SGHNT and YYREEE (reference sequence). DNA of the CDR3: TGTGCCAGCAGCTTGCCCCCACAGAGAGGGAGGCTTAATTCACCCCTCCACTTT. This codes for CASSLPPQRGRLNSPLHF.

CDR3 in amino acids: CASRKQGGMNTEAFF. The CDR3 DNA reads as TGCGCCAGCAGAAAGCAGGGGGGAATGAACACTGAAGCTTTCTTT. The chain joins TRBV5-1 to TRBJ1-1; 7 bases align to TRBD1. Trimming cost V 5 bases and J 0 bases; bases outside gene matches: 7. This CDR3 is built from 15 residues. CDR1 and CDR2 from the germline V gene are SGHRS and YFSETQ.

This chain links TRBV5-6 with TRBJ2-7; 8 bases are shared with TRBD2. This CDR3 comprises 16 residues. The junction had 9 bases not matched to a gene; V was cut back by 4 bases and J by 0 bases. In germline, CDR1 is SGHDT, CDR2 YYEEEE. The CDR3 spells CASSASSGWDSYEQYF. The CDR3 DNA reads as TGTGCCAGCAGCGCCTCTAGCGGGTGGGACTCCTACGAGCAGTACTTC.